This is a list of T cell receptor beta chains from one sample in a study of cytomegalovirus exposure and HLA in healthy donors. The table came from immunoSEQ multiplex PCR; TCRdb's copy has only in-frame clones and leaves some out. The table shows around 140,000 clones, with approximately 82% occurring only once. Sequenced: PBMCs. The receptors shown here come from a woman aged 40 to 50 in good health and CMV-seronegative. Each CDR3 is given with its conserved first and last residue. D genes are given only for firm matches. Some rows have no size entry. The others give once, few or many, or a class for an expanded clone.

>once|15|TRBV11-3|TRBD1|TRBJ2-2
CASSPGQGPTGELFF
TGTGCCAGCAGCCCCGGACAGGGTCCCACCGGGGAGCTGTTTTTT
>.|15|TRBV7-9|.|TRBJ2-7
CASSLDLTGSYEQYF
TGTGCCAGCAGCTTAGACCTGACAGGTTCCTACGAGCAGTACTTC
>.|13|TRBV2|.|TRBJ1-1
CASSETRNTEAFF
TGTGCCAGCAGTGAAACGCGGAACACTGAAGCTTTCTTT
>.|13|TRBV11-2|.|TRBJ2-5
CASSSNVQETQYF
TGTGCCAGCAGCTCTAACGTACAAGAGACCCAGTACTTC
>.|14|TRBV27|TRBD1|TRBJ2-5
CASSYRDRVETQYF
TGTGCCAGCAGTTATAGGGACAGGGTTGAGACCCAGTACTTC
>.|16|TRBV11-2|TRBD2|TRBJ2-3
CASRQAGGMGTDTQYF
TGTGCCAGCAGACAAGCGGGAGGGATGGGCACAGATACGCAGTATTTT
>.|13|TRBV30|.|TRBJ2-5
CAWSLWSQETQYF
TGTGCCTGGAGTTTGTGGAGCCAGGAGACCCAGTACTTC
>.|15|TRBV7-9|.|TRBJ2-1
CASSTPTGTLNEQFF
TGTGCCAGCAGCACGCCGACAGGGACTTTGAATGAGCAGTTCTTC
>.|14|TRBV9|.|TRBJ2-7
CASSVTGSSYEQYF
TGTGCCAGCAGCGTTACGGGGAGCTCCTACGAGCAGTACTTC
>.|15|TRBV18|TRBD1|TRBJ1-2
CASSPRGQGAIGYTF
TGTGCCAGCTCACCACGTGGACAGGGGGCAATTGGCTACACCTTC
>.|15|TRBV6-6|TRBD2|TRBJ2-7
CASSYGLAGGNEQYF
TGTGCCAGCAGTTACGGGCTAGCGGGAGGCAACGAGCAGTACTTC
>.|14|TRBV5-1|.|TRBJ2-7
CASSSGLSHYEQYF
TGCGCCAGCAGCTCAGGTCTCTCCCATTACGAGCAGTACTTC
>.|13|TRBV28|.|TRBJ2-7
CASSFRGVYEQYF
TGTGCCAGCAGTTTCCGGGGAGTCTACGAGCAGTACTTC
>.|14|TRBV5-6|TRBD2|TRBJ2-7
CASSLTKGREMQYF
TGTGCCAGCAGCTTGACCAAGGGGCGGGAGATGCAGTACTTC
>.|15|TRBV9|TRBD2|TRBJ2-3
CASSVAPSGGDTQYF
TGTGCCAGCAGCGTAGCGCCTAGCGGGGGAGATACGCAGTATTTT
>.|17|TRBV15|TRBD1|TRBJ2-6
CATSRGQGVSGANVLTF
TGTGCCACCAGCCGGGGACAGGGAGTCTCTGGGGCCAACGTCCTGACTTTC
>once|16|TRBV4-3|TRBD2|TRBJ2-1
CASSQGTGGLGNEQFF
TGCGCCAGCAGCCAAGGGACGGGAGGCCTCGGCAATGAGCAGTTCTTC
>.|13|TRBV10-1|.|TRBJ2-1
CASSDRVWNEQFF
TGCGCCAGCAGTGACAGGGTTTGGAATGAGCAGTTCTTC
>.|14|TRBV5-5|.|TRBJ2-7
CASSWGGSSYEQYF
TGTGCCAGCAGCTGGGGAGGCAGCTCCTACGAGCAGTACTTC
>.|15|TRBV28|.|TRBJ1-5
CASSLWGRGNQPQHF
TGTGCCAGCAGTTTATGGGGCAGGGGCAATCAGCCCCAGCATTTT
>.|16|TRBV19|.|TRBJ1-3
CASTPGLTSSGNTIYF
TGTGCCAGTACCCCGGGACTGACCTCTTCTGGAAACACCATATATTTT
>.|16|TRBV4-2|TRBD1|TRBJ1-2
CASSQVNRDREYGYTF
TGTGCCAGCAGCCAAGTGAACCGGGACAGGGAATATGGCTACACCTTC
>.|14|TRBV11-2|TRBD1|TRBJ1-1
CASSSGQGWTEAFF
TGTGCCAGCAGCTCAGGACAGGGGTGGACTGAAGCTTTCTTT
>.|14|TRBV5-1|.|TRBJ2-7
CASSLEQGIYEQYF
TGCGCCAGCAGCTTGGAGCAGGGTATCTACGAGCAGTACTTC
>.|14|TRBV7-3|TRBD1|TRBJ2-7
CASSLTGGDTEQYF
TGTGCCAGCAGCTTAACAGGGGGCGACACCGAGCAGTACTTC
>.|15|TRBV19|.|TRBJ1-5
CATRGIQGITQPQHF
TGTGCCACCCGAGGGATACAGGGTATTACTCAGCCCCAGCATTTT
>.|13|TRBV11-2|.|TRBJ1-5
CASSLATGQPQHF
TGTGCCAGCAGCTTAGCGACGGGGCAGCCCCAGCATTTT
>.|13|TRBV5-1|.|TRBJ2-1
CASSLDLYNEQFF
TGCGCCAGCAGCCTGGACCTATACAATGAGCAGTTCTTC
>once|14|TRBV5-1|TRBD2|TRBJ2-7
CASTLDTSGYEQYF
TGCGCCAGCACCTTGGATACTAGCGGGTACGAGCAGTACTTC
>.|16|TRBV18|.|TRBJ1-1
CASSPTSGQWNTEAFF
TGTGCCAGCTCACCAACATCGGGACAATGGAACACTGAAGCTTTCTTT
>.|15|TRBV4-2|.|TRBJ1-1
CASSQDPGTNTEAFF
TGTGCCAGCAGCCAAGATCCAGGGACTAACACTGAAGCTTTCTTT
>.|16|TRBV28|TRBD1|TRBJ1-2
CASSSPSGQGNYGYTF
TGTGCCAGCAGTTCACCTTCGGGACAGGGTAACTATGGCTACACCTTC
>.|14|TRBV9|TRBD2|TRBJ2-7
CASSSGLARYEQYF
TGTGCCAGCAGCTCAGGACTAGCCCGGTACGAGCAGTACTTC
>once|15|TRBV7-3|TRBD1|TRBJ2-1
CASSFPGTGVNEQFF
TGTGCCAGCAGCTTCCCCGGGACAGGGGTCAATGAGCAGTTCTTC
>.|15|TRBV6-5|.|TRBJ2-5
CASSYLGVSQETQYF
TGTGCCAGCAGTTATCTCGGGGTTTCCCAAGAGACCCAGTACTTC
>few|14|TRBV9|.|TRBJ1-2
CASSVGGGIVGYTF
TGTGCCAGCAGCGTAGGCGGAGGCATTGTCGGCTACACCTTC
>.|17|TRBV28|TRBD2|TRBJ2-2
CASSLWRLAGRTGELFF
TGTGCCAGCAGTTTATGGCGACTAGCGGGACGAACCGGGGAGCTGTTTTTT
>.|16|TRBV4-3|TRBD2|TRBJ2-1
CASSHGVLAGVDEQFF
TGCGCCAGCAGCCATGGGGTTCTAGCGGGGGTCGATGAGCAGTTCTTC
>.|13|TRBV19|.|TRBJ2-7
CASSIVRGNEQYF
TGTGCCAGTAGTATAGTCCGCGGGAACGAGCAGTACTTC
>.|17|TRBV19|.|TRBJ2-2
CASSPRAGALNTGELFF
TGTGCCAGTAGTCCCCGGGCAGGGGCACTAAACACCGGGGAGCTGTTTTTT
>.|15|TRBV19|TRBD2|TRBJ2-2
CASKGSSGNTGELFF
TGTGCCAGTAAGGGATCTAGCGGTAACACCGGGGAGCTGTTTTTT
>.|14|TRBV4-3|TRBD2|TRBJ2-7
CASSQGLASHEQYF
TGCGCCAGCAGCCAAGGACTAGCATCCCACGAGCAGTACTTC
>.|15|TRBV21-1|.|TRBJ1-3
CASSKAVSPGNTIYF
TGTGCCAGCAGCAAGGCGGTAAGTCCTGGAAACACCATATATTTT
>.|13|TRBV25-1|.|TRBJ1-5
CASSQGPYQPQHF
TGTGCCAGCAGCCAGGGGCCTTATCAGCCCCAGCATTTT
>.|13|TRBV6-1|.|TRBJ1-1
CASSGQRNTEAFF
TGTGCCAGCAGTGGACAGAGAAACACTGAAGCTTTCTTT
>.|14|TRBV9|.|TRBJ1-1
CASSATGRNTEAFF
TGTGCCAGCAGCGCGACAGGAAGGAACACTGAAGCTTTCTTT
>.|16|TRBV13|TRBD1|TRBJ1-1
CASSSTGGMGNTEAFF
TGTGCCAGCAGTTCCACAGGGGGTATGGGGAACACTGAAGCTTTCTTT
>once|18|TRBV14|TRBD2|TRBJ2-1
CASSQDLEASGRYNEQFF
TGTGCCAGCAGCCAAGATCTGGAGGCTAGCGGGAGATACAATGAGCAGTTCTTC
>few|16|TRBV4-3|.|TRBJ2-1
CASSQDSGGWYNEQFF
TGCGCCAGCAGCCAAGACTCAGGCGGGTGGTACAATGAGCAGTTCTTC